Listed here are 26 T cell receptor beta chains from one sample, sequenced in a study of T cell responses to AZD1222 COVID-19 vaccine. The data were produced by immunoSEQ multiplex PCR, yet TCRdb's version contains in-frame clones alone and is incomplete. The profile shows some 100,000 clones, 70% to 90% of them singletons. The sample was peripheral blood, taken on day 0 of AZD1222 vaccination. Every receptor here comes from an adult in good health.

This chain uses TRBV19 with TRBJ1-2, with TRBD1 as a possible D gene (5 bases). V lost 5 bases and J lost 6, with 19 bases in between. CDR3 length: 15 residues. The germline gives CDR1 LNHDA, CDR2 SQIVND (reference sequence). In DNA form, the CDR3 reads TGTGCCAGTAGTCCACCCCAAGGGCTCAGGGATGGCTACACCTTC. Amino acids: CASSPPQGLRDGYTF.

V and J are TRBV19 and TRBJ1-4, with D maybe TRBD1 (5 bases). The CDR3 sequence is 16 residues long. V was shortened by 5 bases and J by 11 bases, with 24 bases between the two germline ends. The germline V gene encodes CDR1 LNHDA and CDR2 SQIVND (reference sequence). CDR3 DNA: TGTGCCAGTAGTGAAGCACTCCAGGGAAGCGCCCAGAAACTGTTTTTT. Its translation is CASSEALQGSAQKLFF.

The chain recombines TRBV25-1 with TRBJ2-1; tentative D call: TRBD2 (5 bases). V lost 1 base, J lost 6 bases, and 19 bases lay in between. Per the germline V gene, CDR1 is MGHDK and CDR2 is SYGVNS. This CDR3 contains 17 residues. The CDR3 bases are TGTGCCAGCAGTGAATTTGGCACGGGGATAATGGGCAATGAGCAGTTCTTC. Its protein product is CASSEFGTGIMGNEQFF.

V and J are TRBV3-1 (or the pseudogene TRBV3-2) and TRBJ1-4; TRBD1 aligns across 9 bases. Germline values: CDR1 LGHDT, CDR2 YNNKEL (reference sequence). J lost 3 bases, V lost 6 bases, and 2 bases had no gene match. There are 14 residues in the CDR3. As DNA, the CDR3 is TGTGCCAGCAGTACAGGGGGCTCTAATGAAAAACTGTTTTTT. Translation: CASSTGGSNEKLFF.

The chain joins TRBV6-6 to TRBJ1-1; D not certain. Deletions cut 6 bases from V and 6 bases from J, with 14 bases between. CDR1 is MNHNY, CDR2 SVGAGI, per germline (reference sequence). There are 13 residues in the CDR3. CDR3 sequence (DNA): TGTGCCAGCAGGTACCGGATGATTGCTGAAGCTTTCTTT. It is translated as CASRYRMIAEAFF.

The chain is built from TRBV24-1 and TRBJ2-7, with D perhaps TRBD1 (6 bases). Germline-derived CDR1 and CDR2 are KGHDR and SFDVKD. The CDR3 has 14 residues. The V gene lost 6 bases and the J gene lost 2 bases, with 13 bases spanning the gap. The CDR3 nucleotides are TGTGCCACCAGTAATACGACAGGAACCTACGAGCAGTACTTC. It specifies CATSNTTGTYEQYF.

The chain couples TRBV13 to TRBJ1-1; D is ambiguous. Germline V gene data show CDR1 as PRHDT and CDR2 as FYEKMQ (reference sequence). This CDR3 has 16 amino acids. V was pared by 6 bases and J by 6 bases, with 23 bases between. CDR3 DNA sequence: TGTGCCAGCAGAAGGAAATCCGGGCCTAAAGTAGCTGAAGCTTTCTTT. Its translation: CASRRKSGPKVAEAFF.

The chain combines TRBV15 with TRBJ2-7, with D possibly called TRBD1 or TRBD2 (5 bases each). V dropped 0 bases and J dropped 1 base, with 19 bases sitting between them. The CDR3 consists of 18 residues. CDR1 is LNHNV, CDR2 YYDKDF, per germline (reference sequence). The CDR3 sequence: CATSRDGGRAALSYEQYF. The CDR3 nucleotides read TGTGCCACCAGCAGAGATGGGGGAAGGGCAGCACTGTCCTACGAGCAGTACTTC.

This clone came up a few times. In DNA, the CDR3 is TGTGCAGATCAAGGAGGCACTGAAGCTTTCTTT. Its translation: CADQGGTEAFF. V and J are TRBV2 and TRBJ1-1; no reliable D call. CDR3 length: 11 amino acids. Germline CDR1 SNHLY, CDR2 FYNNEI. Drawing the rest from reference TRBV2 and TRBJ1-1, the complete variable domain is EPEVTQTPSHQVTQMGQEVILRCVPISNHLYFYWYRQILGQKVEFLVSFYNNEISEKSEIFDDQFSVERPDGSNFTLKIRSTKLEDSAMYFCADQGGTEAFFGQGTRLTVV.

The chain couples TRBV6-2 or TRBV6-3 to TRBJ2-5; unclear D gene. The V end lost 6 bases, the J end lost 6 bases, and 20 bases lay between the germline ends. The germline V gene encodes CDR1 MNHEY and CDR2 SVGEGT. The CDR3 consists of 15 residues. CDR3 amino acids: CASSHSYRASQTQYF. The CDR3 bases are TGTGCCAGCAGCCACTCCTACCGGGCGAGTCAGACCCAGTACTTC.

V and J are TRBV11-2 and TRBJ1-1, with a possible D match to TRBD1 (5 bases). CDR1 SGHAT and CDR2 FQNNGV come from the germline V gene. CDR3 length: 15 amino acids. Trimming shortened V by 1 base and J by 3 bases, and 12 bases separated the two germline ends. CDR3 sequence (DNA): TGTGCCAGCAGCTTAGTGGGGCCAACGCACACTGAAGCTTTCTTT. This sequence encodes CASSLVGPTHTEAFF.

This clone was observed a handful of times. The rearrangement links TRBV27 to TRBJ2-5; D is unclear. CDR1 is MNHEY and CDR2 is SMNVEV in the germline V gene (reference sequence). V was cut by 6 bases and J by 5 bases, with 13 bases left in between. The CDR3 is 13 amino acids. CDR3 nucleotide sequence: TGTGCCAGCAGACCCCAGACCGCGGAGACCCAGTACTTC. Translating gives CASRPQTAETQYF.

This chain connects TRBV11-3 to TRBJ2-1; D not certain. CDR1 and CDR2 (germline): SGHNT, YENEEA. V lost 5 bases and J 0 bases, leaving 11 bases between the germline ends. The CDR3 is made up of 15 amino acids. The CDR3 spells CASSEFYSSYNEQFF. The DNA of the CDR3 is TGTGCCAGCAGCGAATTTTATAGCTCCTACAATGAGCAGTTCTTC.

The chain recombines TRBV5-1 with TRBJ2-1; 8 bases are shared with TRBD2. The CDR3 contains 13 residues. J was trimmed by 8 bases and V by 3 bases; bases with no gene match: 4. Looked up from germline, CDR1 is SGHRS and CDR2 is YFSETQ. CDR3 nucleotide sequence: TGCGCCAGCAGCTGGTCGACTAGCGATGAGCAGTTCTTC. Translated, it gives CASSWSTSDEQFF.

The CDR3 reads CASSFTGSGANVLTF. CDR3 DNA: TGTGCCAGCAGTTTCACAGGTTCTGGGGCCAACGTCCTGACTTTC. The chain combines TRBV25-1 with TRBJ2-6; D may be TRBD1 (5 bases). Germline CDR1 is MGHDK and CDR2 is SYGVNS. The CDR3 contains 15 residues. V was shortened by 5 bases and J by 1 base, with 9 bases between the two germline ends.

The chain links TRBV27 to TRBJ2-6; maybe TRBD2 (5 bases). The CDR3 has 16 amino acids. V lost 6 bases to trimming and J lost 0 bases, with 12 bases between them. Looked up from germline, CDR1 is MNHEY and CDR2 is SMNVEV (reference sequence). Here the CDR3 reads CASSGGSFSGANVLTF. DNA of the CDR3: TGTGCCAGCAGCGGAGGAAGCTTCTCTGGGGCCAACGTCCTGACTTTC.

This sequence joins TRBV6-6 and TRBJ1-2, with 9 bases aligning to TRBD1. The CDR3 sequence is 12 residues long. The germline V gene encodes CDR1 MNHNY and CDR2 SVGAGI (reference sequence). The J segment lost 8 bases and the V segment lost 6 bases, leaving 4 bases of the junction unmatched. CDR3 region: CASRQGAEGYTF. Written as DNA, the CDR3 is TGTGCCAGCAGACAGGGGGCTGAGGGCTACACCTTC.

The rearrangement links TRBV7-2 to TRBJ2-5, with 9 bases aligning to TRBD1. This CDR3 contains 15 residues. Germline-derived CDR1 and CDR2 are SGHTA and FQGNSA. V lost 5 bases, J lost 5 bases, and 9 bases stayed unmatched. Here the CDR3 reads CASSLGPGTGETQYF. The CDR3 bases are TGTGCCAGCAGCCTGGGTCCCGGGACAGGGGAGACCCAGTACTTC. Together with reference TRBV7-2 and TRBJ2-5, the CDR3 gives the full variable domain: GAGVSQSPSNKVTEKGKDVELRCDPISGHTALYWYRQSLGQGLEFLIYFQGNSAPDKSGLPSDRFSAERTGGSVSTLTIQRTQQEDSAVYLCASSLGPGTGETQYFGPGTRLLVL.

The rearrangement joins TRBV14 to TRBJ2-2; 7 bases line up with TRBD1. The V and J ends lost 1 base and 3 bases, in that order; junction bases with no gene match: 11. Germline values: CDR1 SGHDN, CDR2 FVKESK. The CDR3 length is 18 residues. CDR3 protein: CASSQGRGGLRYTGELFF. CDR3 in DNA: TGTGCCAGCAGCCAAGGCCGAGGGGGCCTTAGGTACACCGGGGAGCTGTTTTTT.

Of note for this clone: One junction end disagrees with the germline gene, perhaps due to a read error. CDR3 nucleotides: TGTGCTAGCAGCCCATGGGACAGTTCTACCACAGATACGCAGTATTTT. This sequence encodes CASSPWDSSTTDTQYF. The chain couples TRBV7-7 to TRBJ2-3, with 7 bases matching TRBD1. The CDR3 is 16 residues long. Germline V CDR1 and CDR2: SSHAT, FNYEAQ (reference sequence).

The CDR3 loop is CATRDTNQETQYF. CDR3 nucleotide sequence: TGTGCCACCAGAGACACAAACCAAGAGACCCAGTACTTC. The chain joins TRBV24-1 to TRBJ2-5; unclear D gene. The CDR3 has 13 amino acids. Germline CDR1 and CDR2: KGHDR and SFDVKD. Between the trimmed V and J ends, which lost 7 bases and 0 bases, there was a span of 8 bases.

The CDR3 DNA reads as TGCAGCGTTGGGACAGAAAATCAGCCCCAGCATTTT. This gives the protein CSVGTENQPQHF. The chain has TRBV29-1 and TRBJ1-5, with D maybe TRBD1 (6 bases). V gave up 4 bases and J gave up 4 bases, with 8 bases separating them. Germline V gives CDR1 SQVTM, CDR2 ANQGSEA. The length of the CDR3 is 12 residues.

The rearrangement links TRBV5-1 to TRBJ1-1, with TRBD1 matching 7 bases. V shed 7 bases and J 1 base; nucleotides not matched to a gene: 4. The CDR3 runs 13 residues. CDR1 SGHRS and CDR2 YFSETQ come from the germline V gene. CDR3 protein: CASSRQGNTEAFF. CDR3 DNA sequence: TGCGCCAGCTCACGACAGGGGAACACTGAAGCTTTCTTT.

J is TRBJ2-5 and V is TRBV19; 15 bases fit TRBD2. Per the germline V gene, CDR1 is LNHDA and CDR2 is SQIVND (reference sequence). The CDR3 has 19 residues. V trimming: 0 bases; J trimming: 3 bases; junction bases outside the gene matches: 8. DNA for the CDR3: TGTGCCAGTAGTATAGATTCCGCCGGACTAGCGGGGGGGAAAGAGACCCAGTACTTC. It yields the protein CASSIDSAGLAGGKETQYF.

The gene calls are TRBV28 and TRBJ1-3; D uncertain. CDR3 size: 13 residues. Germline-derived CDR1 and CDR2 are MDHEN and SYDVKM. Trimming stripped 3 bases from V and 3 bases from J, with 6 bases between. CDR3 nucleotide sequence: TGTGCCAGCAGTTTCATCGGTGGAAACACCATATATTTT. Amino acids: CASSFIGGNTIYF.

This clone has just one count. V gene TRBV19 combines with J gene TRBJ1-3; D possibly corresponds to TRBD1 (6 bases). The V gene's germline CDR1 is LNHDA and CDR2 SQIVND (reference sequence). V gave up 7 bases and J gave up 0 bases, with 16 bases separating them. This CDR3 region has 16 residues. As DNA, the CDR3 is TGTGCCAGTACTGTAACATGGGGGGCCTCTGGAAACACCATATATTTT. It codes for CASTVTWGASGNTIYF.